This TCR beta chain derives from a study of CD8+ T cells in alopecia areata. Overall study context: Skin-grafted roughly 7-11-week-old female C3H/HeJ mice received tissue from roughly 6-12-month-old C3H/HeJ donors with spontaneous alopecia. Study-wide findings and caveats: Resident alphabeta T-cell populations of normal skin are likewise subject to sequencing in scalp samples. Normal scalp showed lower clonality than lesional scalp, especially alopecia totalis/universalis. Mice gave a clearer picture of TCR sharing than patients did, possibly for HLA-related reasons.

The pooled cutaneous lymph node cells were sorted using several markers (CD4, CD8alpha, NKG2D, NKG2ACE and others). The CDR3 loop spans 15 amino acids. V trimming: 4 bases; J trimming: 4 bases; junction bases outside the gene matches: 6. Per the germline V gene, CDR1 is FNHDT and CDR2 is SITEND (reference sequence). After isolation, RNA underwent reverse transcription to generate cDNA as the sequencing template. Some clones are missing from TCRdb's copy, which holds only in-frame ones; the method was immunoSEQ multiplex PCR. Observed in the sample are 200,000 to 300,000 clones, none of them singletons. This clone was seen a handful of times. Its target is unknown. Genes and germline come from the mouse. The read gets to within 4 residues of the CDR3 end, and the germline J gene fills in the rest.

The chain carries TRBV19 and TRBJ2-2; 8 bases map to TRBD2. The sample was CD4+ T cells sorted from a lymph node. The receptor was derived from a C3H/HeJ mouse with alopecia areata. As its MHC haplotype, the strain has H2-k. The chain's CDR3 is CASSPTGGPTGQLYF. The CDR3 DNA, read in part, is TGTGCCAGCAGTCCCACTGGGGGTCCCACCGGG.